This TCR beta chain is drawn from a study of cytomegalovirus exposure and HLA in healthy donors. The germline V gene has CDR1 SGHTA and CDR2 FQGNSA. CDR3 length equals 12 residues. J was trimmed by 13 bases and V by 8 bases; bases with no gene match: 10. Profiled with immunoSEQ multiplex PCR; TCRdb holds only in-frame clones, not every one. The sample has 200,000 or so clones, around four fifths seen once. The sample consisted of PBMCs. The chain links TRBV7-2 to TRBJ2-1, with 8 positions matching TRBD2. This TCR came from a man aged 18 to 35 in good health and CMV-seropositive. CDR3: CASGNLAGNQFF. The CDR3 DNA sequence: TGTGCCAGCGGCAACCTAGCGGGTAACCAGTTCTTC. The whole variable domain, remainder taken from reference TRBV7-2 and TRBJ2-1, is GAGVSQSPSNKVTEKGKDVELRCDPISGHTALYWYRQSLGQGLEFLIYFQGNSAPDKSGLPSDRFSAERTGGSVSTLTIQRTQQEDSAVYLCASGNLAGNQFFGPGTRLTVL.